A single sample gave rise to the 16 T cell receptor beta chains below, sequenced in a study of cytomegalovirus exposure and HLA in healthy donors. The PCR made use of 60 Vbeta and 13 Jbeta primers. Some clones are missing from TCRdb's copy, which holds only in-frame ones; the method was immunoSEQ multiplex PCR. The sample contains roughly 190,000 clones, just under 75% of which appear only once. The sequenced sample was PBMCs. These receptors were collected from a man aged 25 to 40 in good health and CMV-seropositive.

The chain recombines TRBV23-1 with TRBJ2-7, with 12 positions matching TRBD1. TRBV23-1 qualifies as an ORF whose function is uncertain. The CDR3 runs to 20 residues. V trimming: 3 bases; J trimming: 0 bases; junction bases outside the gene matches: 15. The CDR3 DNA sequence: TGCGCCAGCAGTCACCACCGGGACAGGGGGCCTCCCCCCCACTCCTACGAGCAGTACTTC. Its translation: CASSHHRDRGPPPHSYEQYF.

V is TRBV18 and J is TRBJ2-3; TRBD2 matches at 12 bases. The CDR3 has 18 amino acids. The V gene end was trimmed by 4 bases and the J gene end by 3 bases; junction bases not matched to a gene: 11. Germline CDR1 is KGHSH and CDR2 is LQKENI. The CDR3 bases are TGTGCCAGCTCACTGACTAGCGGGAGAGAGATGGGGACAGATACGCAGTATTTT. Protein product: CASSLTSGREMGTDTQYF.

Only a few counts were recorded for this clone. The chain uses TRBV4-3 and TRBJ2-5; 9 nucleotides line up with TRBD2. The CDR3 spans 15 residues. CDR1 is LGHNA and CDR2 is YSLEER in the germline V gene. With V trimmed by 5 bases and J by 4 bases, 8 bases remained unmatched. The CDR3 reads CASSGGGGAGETQYF. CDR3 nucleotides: TGCGCCAGCAGCGGTGGCGGGGGGGCCGGAGAGACCCAGTACTTC.

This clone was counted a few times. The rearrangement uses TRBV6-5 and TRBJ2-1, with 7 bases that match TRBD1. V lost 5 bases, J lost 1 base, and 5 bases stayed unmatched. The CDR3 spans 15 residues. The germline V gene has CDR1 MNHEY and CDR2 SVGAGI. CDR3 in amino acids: CASSLSGQSYNEQFF. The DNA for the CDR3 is TGTGCCAGCAGTCTGTCGGGACAGTCCTACAATGAGCAGTTCTTC.

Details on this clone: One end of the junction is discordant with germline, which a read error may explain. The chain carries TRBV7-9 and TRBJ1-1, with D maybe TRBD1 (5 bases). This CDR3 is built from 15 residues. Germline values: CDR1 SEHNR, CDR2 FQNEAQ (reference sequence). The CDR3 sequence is CSSSLQTGGNTEAFF. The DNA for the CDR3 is TGTTCCAGCAGCCTCCAGACGGGGGGGAACACTGAAGCTTTCTTT.

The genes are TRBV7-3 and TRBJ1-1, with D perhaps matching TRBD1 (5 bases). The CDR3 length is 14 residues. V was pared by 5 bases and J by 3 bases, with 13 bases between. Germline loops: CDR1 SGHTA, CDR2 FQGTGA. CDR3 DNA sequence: TGTGCCAGCAGCACACAAGGGGCGGACACTGAAGCTTTCTTT. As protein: CASSTQGADTEAFF.

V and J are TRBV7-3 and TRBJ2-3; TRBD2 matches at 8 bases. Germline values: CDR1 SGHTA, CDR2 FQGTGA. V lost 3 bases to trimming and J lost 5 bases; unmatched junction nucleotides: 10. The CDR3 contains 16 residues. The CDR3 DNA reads TGTGCCAGCAGCTTGAGAGCGGGGGCTGGGGGAGATACGCAGTATTTT. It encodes CASSLRAGAGGDTQYF. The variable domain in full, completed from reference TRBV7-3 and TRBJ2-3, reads GAGVSQTPSNKVTEKGKYVELRCDPISGHTALYWYRQSLGQGPEFLIYFQGTGAADDSGLPNDRFFAVRPEGSVSTLKIQRTERGDSAVYLCASSLRAGAGGDTQYFGPGTRLTVL.

The CDR3 nucleotides are TGCGCCAGCAGCTTGGGACAGGTCTTCCATGAGCAGTTCTTC. Protein product: CASSLGQVFHEQFF. The chain employs TRBV5-1 and TRBJ2-1; TRBD1 is a possible D gene (6 bases). Looked up from germline, CDR1 is SGHRS and CDR2 is YFSETQ. The ends were cut back, 0 bases at V and 8 bases at J, with 12 bases in the middle. There are 14 residues in the CDR3.

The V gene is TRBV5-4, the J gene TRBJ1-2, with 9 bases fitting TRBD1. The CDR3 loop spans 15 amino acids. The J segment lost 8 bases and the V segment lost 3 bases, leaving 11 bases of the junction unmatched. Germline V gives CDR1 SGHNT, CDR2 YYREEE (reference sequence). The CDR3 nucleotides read TGTGCCAGCAGCTCGGACGCGAGGACAGGGGTCGGCTACACCTTC. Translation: CASSSDARTGVGYTF. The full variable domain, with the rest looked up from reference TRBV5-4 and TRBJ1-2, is ETGVTQSPTHLIKTRGQQVTLRCSSQSGHNTVSWYQQALGQGPQFIFQYYREEENGRGNFPPRFSGLQFPNYSSELNVNALELDDSALYLCASSSDARTGVGYTFGSGTRLTVV.

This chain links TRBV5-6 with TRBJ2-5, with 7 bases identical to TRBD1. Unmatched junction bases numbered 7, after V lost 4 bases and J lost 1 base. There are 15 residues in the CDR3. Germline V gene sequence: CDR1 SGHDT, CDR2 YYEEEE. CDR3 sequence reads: CASSPPWTGQETQYF. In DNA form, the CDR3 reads TGTGCCAGCAGCCCCCCATGGACAGGCCAAGAGACCCAGTACTTC.

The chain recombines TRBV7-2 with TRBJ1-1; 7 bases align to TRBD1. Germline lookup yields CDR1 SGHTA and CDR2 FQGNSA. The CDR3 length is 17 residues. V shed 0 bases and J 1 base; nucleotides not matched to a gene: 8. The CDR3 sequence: CASSLAMDRTGNTEAFF. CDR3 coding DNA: TGTGCCAGCAGCTTAGCTATGGATCGGACAGGGAACACTGAAGCTTTCTTT.

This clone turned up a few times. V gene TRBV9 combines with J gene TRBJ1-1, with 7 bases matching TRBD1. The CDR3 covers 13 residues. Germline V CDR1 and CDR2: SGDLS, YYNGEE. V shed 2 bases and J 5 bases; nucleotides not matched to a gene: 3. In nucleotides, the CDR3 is TGTGCCAGCAGCGTCGGACAGGAGACTGAAGCTTTCTTT. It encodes CASSVGQETEAFF.

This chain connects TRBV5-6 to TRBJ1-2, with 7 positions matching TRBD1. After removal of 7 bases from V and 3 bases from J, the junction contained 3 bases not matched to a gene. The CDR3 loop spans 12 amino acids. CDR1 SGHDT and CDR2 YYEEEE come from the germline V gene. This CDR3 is CASGRGDYGYTF. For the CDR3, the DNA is TGTGCCAGCGGCAGGGGGGACTATGGCTACACCTTC.

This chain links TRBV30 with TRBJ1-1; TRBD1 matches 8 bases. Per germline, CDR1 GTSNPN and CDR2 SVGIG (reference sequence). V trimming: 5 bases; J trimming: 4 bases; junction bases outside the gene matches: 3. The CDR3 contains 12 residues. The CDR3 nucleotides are TGTGCCTGGGCCACAGGGGGCACTGAAGCTTTCTTT. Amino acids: CAWATGGTEAFF.

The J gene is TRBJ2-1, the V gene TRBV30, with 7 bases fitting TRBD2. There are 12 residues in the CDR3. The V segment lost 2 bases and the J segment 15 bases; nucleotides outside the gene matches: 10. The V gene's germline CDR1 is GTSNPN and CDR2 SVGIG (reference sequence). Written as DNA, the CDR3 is TGTGCCTGGAGTATGGGGACTACGGGTACGTTCTTC. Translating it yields CAWSMGTTGTFF.

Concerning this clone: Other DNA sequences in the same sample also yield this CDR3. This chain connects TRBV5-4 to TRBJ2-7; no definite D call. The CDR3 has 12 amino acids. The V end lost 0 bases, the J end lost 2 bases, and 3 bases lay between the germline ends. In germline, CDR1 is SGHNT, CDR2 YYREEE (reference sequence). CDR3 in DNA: TGTGCCAGCAGCTTGGACACCTACGAGCAGTACTTC. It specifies CASSLDTYEQYF.